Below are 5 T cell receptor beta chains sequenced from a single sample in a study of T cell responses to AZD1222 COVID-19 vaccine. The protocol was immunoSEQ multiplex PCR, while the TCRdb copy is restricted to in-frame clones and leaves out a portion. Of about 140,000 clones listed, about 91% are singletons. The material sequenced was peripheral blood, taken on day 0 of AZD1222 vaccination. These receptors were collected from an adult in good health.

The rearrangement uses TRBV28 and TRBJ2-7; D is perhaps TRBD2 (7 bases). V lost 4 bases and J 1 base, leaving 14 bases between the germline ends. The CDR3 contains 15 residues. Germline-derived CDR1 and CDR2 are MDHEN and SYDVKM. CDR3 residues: CASSSRGAASYEQYF. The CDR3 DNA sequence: TGTGCCAGCAGTTCCCGGGGGGCCGCTTCCTACGAGCAGTACTTC.

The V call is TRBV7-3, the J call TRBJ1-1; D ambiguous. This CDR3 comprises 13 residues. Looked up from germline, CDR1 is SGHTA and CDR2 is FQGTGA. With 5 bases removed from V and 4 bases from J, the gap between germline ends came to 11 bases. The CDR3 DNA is TGTGCCAGCAGCGCCGCGGGGAGCACTGAAGCTTTCTTT. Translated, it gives CASSAAGSTEAFF.

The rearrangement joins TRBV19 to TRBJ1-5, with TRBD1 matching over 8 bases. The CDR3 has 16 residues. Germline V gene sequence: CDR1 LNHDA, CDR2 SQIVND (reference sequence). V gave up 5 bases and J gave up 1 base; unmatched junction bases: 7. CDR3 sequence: CASSYRTGRSNQPQHF. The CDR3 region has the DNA TGTGCCAGTAGTTATAGGACAGGGCGAAGCAATCAGCCCCAGCATTTT.

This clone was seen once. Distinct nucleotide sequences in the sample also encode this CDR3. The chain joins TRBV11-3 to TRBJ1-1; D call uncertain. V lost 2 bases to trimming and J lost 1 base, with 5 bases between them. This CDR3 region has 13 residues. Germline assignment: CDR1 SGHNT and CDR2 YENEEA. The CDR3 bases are TGTGCCAGCAGCTTAACTCGGAACACTGAAGCTTTCTTT. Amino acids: CASSLTRNTEAFF.

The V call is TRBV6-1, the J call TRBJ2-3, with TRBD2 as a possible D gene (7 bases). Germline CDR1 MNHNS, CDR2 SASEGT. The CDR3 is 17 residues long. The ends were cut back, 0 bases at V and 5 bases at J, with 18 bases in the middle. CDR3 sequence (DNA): TGTGCCAGCAGTGAAGCGCTAGCGCGGGGGCCCCAAGATACGCAGTATTTT. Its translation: CASSEALARGPQDTQYF.